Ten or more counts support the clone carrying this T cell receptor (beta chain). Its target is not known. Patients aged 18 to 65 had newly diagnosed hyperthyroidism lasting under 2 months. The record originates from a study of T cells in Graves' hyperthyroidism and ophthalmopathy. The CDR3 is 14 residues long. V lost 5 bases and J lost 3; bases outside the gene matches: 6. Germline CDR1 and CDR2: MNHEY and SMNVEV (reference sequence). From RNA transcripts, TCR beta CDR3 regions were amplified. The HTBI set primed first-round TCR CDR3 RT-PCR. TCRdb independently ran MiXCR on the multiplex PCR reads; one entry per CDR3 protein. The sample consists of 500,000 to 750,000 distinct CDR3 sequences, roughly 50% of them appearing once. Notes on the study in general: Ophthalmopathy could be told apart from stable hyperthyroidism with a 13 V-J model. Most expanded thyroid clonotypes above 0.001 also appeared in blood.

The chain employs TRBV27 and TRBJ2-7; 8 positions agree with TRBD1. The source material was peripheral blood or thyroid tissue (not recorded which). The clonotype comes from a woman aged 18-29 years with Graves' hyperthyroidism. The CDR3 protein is CASSPWTGRYEQYF. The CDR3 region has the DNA TGTGCCAGCAGTCCATGGACAGGGCGCTACGAGCAGTACTTC.